A single sample gave rise to the 12 T cell receptor beta chains below, sequenced in a study of T-cell memory formation after mild COVID-19. TCRdb re-called the 5' RACE reads with MiXCR, one entry per CDR3 protein. Here the sample spans 85,000 to 120,000 distinct CDR3 sequences, around 12% being singletons. Sequencing was performed on PBMCs or a T cell subset sorted from them (not recorded which). These receptors were obtained from an adult woman who had mild COVID-19 (a few samples of this study predate the infection). Cell type and time point are not known.

This clonotype occurred many times. The chain is built from TRBV9 and TRBJ2-3; 8 bases align to TRBD2. The J segment lost 2 bases and the V segment lost 0 bases, leaving 11 bases of the junction unmatched. The CDR3 loop spans 18 amino acids. CDR1 and CDR2 from the germline V gene are SGDLS and YYNGEE. CDR3 nucleotides: TGTGCCAGCAGCGTAGAGGGACTAGGCCCGTGGGACACAGATACGCAGTATTTT. This encodes CASSVEGLGPWDTDTQYF. Supplemented by reference TRBV9 and TRBJ2-3, the full variable domain reads DSGVTQTPKHLITATGQRVTLRCSPRSGDLSVYWYQQSLDQGLQFLIQYYNGEERAKGNILERFSAQQFPDLHSELNLSSLELGDSALYFCASSVEGLGPWDTDTQYFGPGTRLTVL.

The chain carries TRBV5-6 and TRBJ2-7; D might be TRBD1 (5 bases). Germline CDR1 and CDR2: SGHDT and YYEEEE. The CDR3 totals 14 residues. The V end was cut by 2 bases, the J end by 0 bases, with 9 bases between. The CDR3 loop reads CASSFGHDSYEQYF. CDR3 nucleotide sequence: TGTGCCAGCAGCTTCGGACATGACTCCTACGAGCAGTACTTC.

The V call is TRBV9, the J call TRBJ2-2; TRBD2 matches 8 bases. V lost 3 bases to trimming and J lost 3 bases; unmatched junction nucleotides: 1. This CDR3 contains 14 residues. Germline lookup yields CDR1 SGDLS and CDR2 YYNGEE. The CDR3 sequence is CASSAGGDTGELFF. CDR3 DNA: TGTGCCAGCAGCGCCGGGGGGGACACCGGGGAGCTGTTTTTT.

The rearrangement joins TRBV5-6 to TRBJ2-1; 8 bases are shared with TRBD1. V lost 2 bases and J lost 5; bases outside the gene matches: 9. This CDR3 comprises 16 residues. CDR1 is SGHDT and CDR2 is YYEEEE in the germline V gene. In nucleotides, the CDR3 is TGTGCCAGCAGCTTCCCAGGACAGGGACGGCACAATGAGCAGTTCTTC. Its translation is CASSFPGQGRHNEQFF.

The chain joins TRBV5-6 to TRBJ1-2; no reliable D call. CDR3 length: 12 residues. Germline values: CDR1 SGHDT, CDR2 YYEEEE. V lost 4 bases and J lost 5, with 9 bases in between. The CDR3 DNA sequence: TGTGCCAGCAGCCTCAAAAAATATGGCTACACCTTC. This encodes CASSLKKYGYTF.

The chain carries TRBV7-8 and TRBJ2-2; D perhaps matches TRBD2 (6 bases). Between the trimmed V and J ends, which lost 5 bases and 7 bases, there was a span of 20 bases. CDR1 SGHVS and CDR2 FQNEAQ come from the germline V gene. This CDR3 is 16 amino acids long. This chain's CDR3 is CASSPRTGDNGGELFF. Written as DNA, the CDR3 is TGTGCCAGCAGCCCCCGCACGGGGGATAACGGCGGGGAGCTGTTTTTT.

This clonotype was observed a few times. V usage is TRBV7-9 and J usage is TRBJ2-6; 11 bases are shared with TRBD1. Losses at the gene ends were 5 bases for V and 2 bases for J; bases not matched to a gene: 5. Germline V gene data show CDR1 as SEHNR and CDR2 as FQNEAQ (reference sequence). The CDR3 is 17 amino acids. Here the CDR3 reads CASSPGQGAPGANVLTF. In nucleotides, the CDR3 is TGTGCCAGCAGCCCAGGACAGGGGGCCCCTGGGGCCAACGTCCTGACTTTC.

The chain is built from TRBV2 and TRBJ2-3; D is perhaps TRBD2 (5 bases). V lost 2 bases to trimming and J lost 4 bases, with 13 bases between them. The V gene's germline CDR1 is SNHLY and CDR2 FYNNEI. The CDR3 spans 15 residues. The CDR3 protein is CASSEMDFQADTQYF. In DNA, the CDR3 is TGTGCCAGCAGTGAAATGGACTTTCAGGCAGATACGCAGTATTTT.

This clonotype was found a few times. The J gene is TRBJ2-3, the V gene TRBV27; D remains unclear. Trimming took 0 bases from V and 0 from J, leaving 13 bases between them. CDR3 length equals 17 residues. The germline CDR1 and CDR2 sequences are MNHEY and SMNVEV (reference sequence). The CDR3 nucleotides read TGTGCCAGCAGTTTATCCTGGGTCGGCCTCAGCACAGATACGCAGTATTTT. Protein product: CASSLSWVGLSTDTQYF.

The rearrangement joins TRBV12-3 or TRBV12-4 to TRBJ2-2, with a weak D call TRBD2 (5 bases). Trimming stripped 2 bases from V and 0 bases from J, with 7 bases between. The CDR3 runs to 15 residues. CDR3 coding DNA: TGTGCCAGCAGTTTACTAGCCGCGAACACCGGGGAGCTGTTTTTT. It translates to CASSLLAANTGELFF.

The chain recombines TRBV18 with TRBJ1-2, with D hard to call. The CDR3 totals 15 residues. Germline-derived CDR1 and CDR2 are KGHSH and LQKENI. Trimming removed 0 bases from V and 3 bases from J, with 11 bases in between. Here the CDR3 DNA reads TGTGCCAGCTCACCACCGCATAACGGGGACTATGGCTACACCTTC. This translates into CASSPPHNGDYGYTF.

This clonotype was counted at least ten times. V usage is TRBV7-9 and J usage is TRBJ2-1, with D uncertain. The V gene lost 0 bases and the J gene lost 10 bases, with 4 bases spanning the gap. The CDR3 runs to 11 residues. Germline CDR1 and CDR2: SEHNR and FQNEAQ (reference sequence). CDR3 in amino acids: CASSLAGEQFF. The CDR3 nucleotides are TGTGCCAGCAGCTTAGCGGGGGAGCAGTTCTTC.